This is a list of T cell receptor beta chains from one sample in a study of cytomegalovirus exposure and HLA in healthy donors. The data were produced by immunoSEQ multiplex PCR, yet TCRdb's version contains in-frame clones alone and is incomplete. The repertoire consists of tens of thousands of clones, with 90% occurring once and the leading ten covering 2.3%. What was sequenced was PBMCs. The receptors originated from a young man in good health and CMV-seronegative. Each CDR3 is given with its conserved first and last residue.

J gene,V gene,CDR3 length,CDR3 protein
TRBJ2-2,TRBV11-2,16,CASAVTVGMGTGELFF
TRBJ2-7,TRBV15,17,CATSSFGGERGTYEQYF
TRBJ1-1,TRBV29-1,12,CSGGQGGTEAFF
TRBJ1-6,TRBV6-5,12,CASSSNNSPLHF
TRBJ2-5,TRBV4-1,15,CASSPLVGMGETQYF
TRBJ2-7,TRBV30,18,CAWSVSPSGSFHSYEQYF
TRBJ2-7,TRBV10-3,15,CAISENTAASYEQYF
TRBJ1-1,TRBV11-2,13,CASSFRRGSRAFF
TRBJ1-1,TRBV7-2,17,CASSHITRTGMNTEAFF
TRBJ2-1,TRBV2,15,CASSDFLAGAGEQFF
TRBJ1-1,TRBV7-9,16,CASSQQRWGMNTEAFF
TRBJ2-5,TRBV7-2,13,CASSPGQVETQYF
TRBJ1-1,TRBV19,15,CATSPWTGGRAEAFF
TRBJ2-7,TRBV2,16,CASSEISKTRGYEQYF
-,TRBV5-8,16,CASTPRRGTGSYEQYF
TRBJ2-1,TRBV15,16,CATSPPLTSGIDEQFF
TRBJ2-3,TRBV7-9,14,CASSPPQGADTQYF
TRBJ2-1,TRBV15,17,CATSRVHGVGGPNEQFF
TRBJ2-7,TRBV28,17,CASSYPSEDLPSYEQYF
TRBJ2-7,TRBV28,14,CASSPRELIYEQYF
TRBJ1-5,TRBV7-8,15,CASSVDSSSNQPQHF
TRBJ1-1,TRBV28,17,CASSSPGQGNMNTEAFF
TRBJ2-1,TRBV4-2,17,CASSQVGTSGSRAIEFF
TRBJ1-6,TRBV5-1,14,CASSLAGINSPLHF
TRBJ2-5,TRBV14,17,CASSHRRTSSYQETQYF
TRBJ2-6,TRBV28,16,CASSPSVAGGANVLTF
TRBJ2-1,TRBV7-2,14,CASSLGGTYNEQFF
TRBJ1-5,TRBV6-1,13,CASSPTGGQPQHF
TRBJ1-5,TRBV6-5,15,CASSVQGASNQPQHF
TRBJ2-2,TRBV5-1,16,CASRADRGQGAGELFF
TRBJ1-6,TRBV6-5,13,CASREFNNSPLHF
TRBJ2-4,TRBV4-3,19,CASSPALRVLRVAKNIQYF
TRBJ1-2,TRBV7-9,15,CASSLVSPANYGYTF
TRBJ1-3,TRBV29-1,11,CSANRGNTIYF
TRBJ1-1,TRBV7-2,15,CASRVNRGQNTEAFF
TRBJ1-1,TRBV4-2,14,CASSQWTGSTEAFF
TRBJ2-3,TRBV5-1,15,CASSLLATAGDTQYF
TRBJ2-7,TRBV30,16,CAWSKGHRDIRYEQYF
TRBJ1-4,TRBV7-9,14,CASSHTGMNEKLFF
TRBJ2-7,TRBV15,14,CATSRDRLPWEQYF
TRBJ2-3,TRBV7-2,15,CASSRLNLVTDTQYF
-,TRBV6-5,15,CASSYSRTAVYEQYF
TRBJ2-2,TRBV29-1,14,CSVAGGARSGELFF
TRBJ1-1,TRBV5-1,12,CASRKTGGEAFF